The present T cell receptor beta chain was sequenced within a study of T cells in Graves' hyperthyroidism and ophthalmopathy. Clinical symptoms, serum thyroxine and TRAb, thyroid ultrasound and orbital computed tomography together formed the diagnostic basis. Broader study findings: The blood repertoire included most of the expanded thyroid clonotypes above 0.001.

Researchers took RNA transcripts and amplified the TCR beta CDR3 regions from them. First-round RT-PCR of the TCR CDR3 relied on the HTBI primer set. Via MiXCR, TCRdb re-called the multiplex PCR reads, giving one row per CDR3 protein. The sample holds hundreds of thousands of distinct CDR3 sequences, under 20% seen once. The CDR3 is 19 residues long. CDR1 and CDR2 from the germline V gene are SGHVS and FNYEAQ. V dropped 5 bases and J dropped 9; count of bases not matched to a gene: 23. Concerning this clonotype: What it binds is unknown.

The sequencing input was blood. The chain couples TRBV7-6 to TRBJ2-3, with 10 bases matching TRBD1. The clonotype originates from a woman aged 45-60 years with Graves' hyperthyroidism that later progressed to Graves' ophthalmopathy. This chain's CDR3 is CASSHTQTRQGASGGTQYF. CDR3 sequence (DNA): TGTGCCAGCAGCCATACCCAGACGCGACAGGGGGCGAGTGGGGGGACGCAGTATTTT.